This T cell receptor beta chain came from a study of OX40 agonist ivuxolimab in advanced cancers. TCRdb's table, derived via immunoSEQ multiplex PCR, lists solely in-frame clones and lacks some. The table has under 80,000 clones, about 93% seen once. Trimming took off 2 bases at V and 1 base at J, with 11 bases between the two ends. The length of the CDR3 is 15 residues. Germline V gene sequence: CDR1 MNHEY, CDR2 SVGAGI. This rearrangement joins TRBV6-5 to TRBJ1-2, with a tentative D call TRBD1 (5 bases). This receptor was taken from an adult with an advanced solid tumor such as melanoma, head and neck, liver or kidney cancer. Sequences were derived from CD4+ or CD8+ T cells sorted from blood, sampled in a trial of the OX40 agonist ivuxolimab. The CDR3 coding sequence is TGTGCCAGCAGTTACCTGACAGATATTAACTATGGCTACACCTTC. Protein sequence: CASSYLTDINYGYTF.